The 16 T cell receptor beta chains below come from one sample, sequenced in a study of OX40 agonist ivuxolimab in advanced cancers. The table came from immunoSEQ multiplex PCR; TCRdb's copy has only in-frame clones and leaves some out. The table shows around 75,000 clones, with around 92% occurring only once. The sample was CD4+ or CD8+ T cells sorted from blood, taken in a trial of the OX40 agonist ivuxolimab. The receptor set was obtained from an adult with an advanced solid tumor such as melanoma, head and neck, liver or kidney cancer.

This clone was seen once. This rearrangement joins TRBV18 to TRBJ1-2; D perhaps matches TRBD1 (5 bases). V was cut by 6 bases and J by 9 bases, with 17 bases left in between. The germline CDR1 and CDR2 sequences are KGHSH and LQKENI. This CDR3 is 13 amino acids long. This chain's CDR3 is CASSQGADNRYTF. The CDR3, as DNA: TGTGCCAGCTCCCAGGGAGCAGACAACCGCTACACCTTC.

The genes are TRBV6-6 and TRBJ2-3; D may be TRBD1 (6 bases). The germline V gene encodes CDR1 MNHNY and CDR2 SVGAGI (reference sequence). Between the trimmed V and J ends, which lost 5 bases and 4 bases, there was a span of 16 bases. The CDR3 runs 15 residues. DNA of the CDR3: TGTGCCAGCAGTCTGCCACAGGGTGTCTCAGATACGCAGTATTTT. It yields the protein CASSLPQGVSDTQYF.

The V gene is TRBV2, the J gene TRBJ2-5; no clear D gene. Trimming pared 0 bases from V and 5 bases from J, leaving 16 bases between. Germline V gives CDR1 SNHLY, CDR2 FYNNEI. The CDR3 runs 16 residues. CDR3 in amino acids: CASSEAPPRSQETQYF. CDR3 nucleotide sequence: TGTGCCAGCAGTGAAGCCCCTCCTAGGTCCCAGGAGACCCAGTACTTC.

The J gene is TRBJ1-4, the V gene TRBV7-9, with D possibly being TRBD1 (5 bases). This CDR3 region has 15 residues. V shed 1 base and J shed 7 bases, with 13 bases lying between them. The V gene's germline CDR1 is SEHNR and CDR2 FQNEAQ (reference sequence). CDR3 DNA sequence: TGTGCCAGCAGCTTAGGGGGCAGAGAGGGTGAAAAACTGTTTTTT. Its translation is CASSLGGREGEKLFF.

The chain carries TRBV5-4 and TRBJ2-2, with 7 bases that match TRBD2. J gave up 5 bases and V 4 bases, and 11 bases lay outside the gene matches. CDR1 SGHNT and CDR2 YYREEE come from the germline V gene (reference sequence). This CDR3 has 16 amino acids. The CDR3 sequence: CASSNPSGSLTGELFF. The CDR3 nucleotides read TGTGCCAGCAGCAATCCTAGCGGCAGCCTTACCGGGGAGCTGTTTTTT. The full variable domain, its missing parts supplied by reference TRBV5-4 and TRBJ2-2, is ETGVTQSPTHLIKTRGQQVTLRCSSQSGHNTVSWYQQALGQGPQFIFQYYREEENGRGNFPPRFSGLQFPNYSSELNVNALELDDSALYLCASSNPSGSLTGELFFGEGSRLTVL.

The chain links TRBV6-5 to TRBJ2-1; D is perhaps TRBD1 (5 bases). Germline values: CDR1 MNHEY, CDR2 SVGAGI. Trimming removed 2 bases from V and 6 bases from J, with 14 bases in between. The CDR3 is 15 residues long. The CDR3 region is CASSYGQGFLNEQFF. The CDR3 DNA reads as TGTGCCAGCAGTTACGGACAAGGCTTCCTCAATGAGCAGTTCTTC.

The CDR3 here is CASSLDTTNTGELFF. In DNA, the CDR3 is TGCGCCAGCAGCTTGGACACCACGAACACCGGGGAGCTGTTTTTT. The chain is built from TRBV5-1 and TRBJ2-2; D remains ambiguous. The ends were cut back, 0 bases at V and 0 bases at J, with 6 bases in the middle. The CDR3 is 15 residues long. From germline, CDR1 is SGHRS and CDR2 YFSETQ.

As regards this clone: The junction differs from germline at one of its ends, possibly a read error. V is TRBV27 and J is TRBJ2-5, with D tentatively TRBD2 (5 bases). CDR1 is MNHEY, CDR2 SMNVEV, per germline (reference sequence). The CDR3 extends over 14 amino acids. The DNA of the CDR3 is TGTGCCAGCAGTTTTAGGGAGCCCCAAGGGACCCAGTACTTC. It translates to CASSFREPQGTQYF.

This chain connects TRBV28 to TRBJ2-7; no clear D. The V gene's germline CDR1 is MDHEN and CDR2 SYDVKM. V was clipped by 5 bases and J by 2 bases, with 16 bases between them. The CDR3 length is 15 residues. Here the CDR3 reads CASSPRSGWTYEQYF. CDR3 in DNA: TGTGCCAGCAGTCCCCGTTCGGGCTGGACCTACGAGCAGTACTTC.

The chain employs TRBV7-2 and TRBJ2-3; 10 bases agree with TRBD2. With 3 bases clipped from V and 3 bases from J, the junction kept 3 bases outside the gene matches. This CDR3 contains 15 residues. The germline CDR1 and CDR2 sequences are SGHTA and FQGNSA. CDR3 region: CASSLSAGGTDTQYF. Here the CDR3 DNA reads TGTGCCAGCAGCTTGTCAGCGGGAGGGACAGATACGCAGTATTTT.

V gene TRBV28 combines with J gene TRBJ2-5; a possible D gene is TRBD1 (6 bases). This CDR3 has 15 amino acids. Germline V gene data show CDR1 as MDHEN and CDR2 as SYDVKM. Trimming pared 2 bases from V and 1 base from J, leaving 11 bases between. For the CDR3, the DNA is TGTGCCAGCAGTTTAGCAGGGGCTAGCCAAGAGACCCAGTACTTC. This encodes CASSLAGASQETQYF. The full variable domain, in which reference TRBV28 and TRBJ2-5 provide the parts outside the CDR3, is DVKVTQSSRYLVKRTGEKVFLECVQDMDHENMFWYRQDPGLGLRLIYFSYDVKMKEKGDIPEGYSVSREKKERFSLILESASTNQTSMYLCASSLAGASQETQYFGPGTRLLVL.

The chain recombines TRBV27 with TRBJ2-7; a weak D match, TRBD1 (6 bases). Looked up from germline, CDR1 is MNHEY and CDR2 is SMNVEV (reference sequence). The CDR3 loop spans 13 amino acids. The V and J ends lost 5 bases and 3 bases respectively, with 11 bases between them. CDR3 sequence (DNA): TGTGCCAGCAGTCCCCTAGGGGGCTACGAGCAGTACTTC. Its translation is CASSPLGGYEQYF.

The chain employs TRBV15 and TRBJ2-7, with a tentative D call TRBD2 (6 bases). Germline CDR1 reads LNHNV; CDR2 reads YYDKDF (reference sequence). Trimming took 0 bases from V and 2 from J, leaving 20 bases between them. The CDR3 is 18 amino acids. CDR3 sequence: CATSRDPPTGGDPYEQYF. CDR3 DNA sequence: TGTGCCACCAGCAGAGACCCTCCCACGGGCGGGGATCCCTACGAGCAGTACTTC. Full variable domain (outside the CDR3, taken from reference TRBV15 and TRBJ2-7): DAMVIQNPRYQVTQFGKPVTLSCSQTLNHNVMYWYQQKSSQAPKLLFHYYDKDFNNEADTPDNFQSRRPNTSFCFLDIRSPGLGDTAMYLCATSRDPPTGGDPYEQYFGPGTRLTVT.

The chain combines TRBV7-9 with TRBJ2-7, with D unresolved. Germline CDR1 reads SEHNR; CDR2 reads FQNEAQ (reference sequence). The CDR3 covers 11 residues. V gave up 3 bases and J gave up 8 bases, with 8 bases separating them. This CDR3 is CASSFEVQQYF. CDR3 sequence (DNA): TGTGCCAGCAGCTTCGAGGTTCAGCAGTACTTC.

The chain recombines TRBV11-2 with TRBJ2-5, with TRBD1 matching 8 bases. The CDR3 spans 14 residues. V lost 4 bases and J lost 5; bases outside the gene matches: 6. Germline values: CDR1 SGHAT, CDR2 FQNNGV. CDR3 sequence: CASSWTGMEETQYF. The CDR3 DNA reads TGTGCCAGCAGCTGGACAGGGATGGAGGAGACCCAGTACTTC.

This clone was seen only a few times. The chain joins TRBV7-8 to TRBJ1-5; 10 bases are a match to TRBD1. CDR1 and CDR2 (germline): SGHVS, FQNEAQ. The CDR3 contains 15 residues. V was pared by 5 bases and J by 5 bases, with 6 bases of the junction left unmatched. The CDR3, as DNA: TGTGCCAGCAGCCGGACAGGGGGAAGAGATCAGCCCCAGCATTTT. This gives the protein CASSRTGGRDQPQHF.